Listed below are T cell receptor beta chains from one sample, sequenced in a study of tumor-infiltrating lymphocytes in localized non-small cell lung cancer. The protocol was immunoSEQ multiplex PCR, while the TCRdb copy is restricted to in-frame clones and leaves out a portion. The sample shows under 2,000 clones, 30% to 40% of them seen only once. Sample: uninvolved lung tissue not adjacent to the tumor. Source of these receptors: a human donor with non-small cell lung cancer. The CDR3 runs from the conserved cysteine through the conserved F or W. The D gene is left open where the match is weak. A clone size is listed for some rows: how often the clone was seen (once, few, many), or a class if it is expanded.

clone_size: medium-sized; d_call: -; v_call: TRBV4-2; j_call: TRBJ2-7; cdr3_aa: CASSQGGGAERSHEQYF; cdr3_nt: TGTGCCAGCAGCCAAGGGGGTGGGGCGGAGAGGTCCCACGAGCAGTACTTC
clone_size: -; d_call: -; v_call: TRBV30; j_call: TRBJ1-1; cdr3_aa: CAWTLDRYTEAFF; cdr3_nt: TGTGCCTGGACCCTGGACAGATACACTGAAGCTTTCTTT
clone_size: few; d_call: TRBD2; v_call: TRBV9; j_call: TRBJ2-2; cdr3_aa: CASSALAGGTGELFF; cdr3_nt: TGTGCCAGCAGCGCCCTAGCGGGAGGAACCGGGGAGCTGTTTTTT
clone_size: -; d_call: TRBD1; v_call: TRBV30; j_call: TRBJ1-2; cdr3_aa: CAWSGTVNYGYTF; cdr3_nt: TGTGCCTGGTCCGGGACAGTTAACTATGGCTACACCTTC
clone_size: -; d_call: TRBD1; v_call: TRBV2; j_call: TRBJ1-2; cdr3_aa: CASSPMRETGNYGYTF; cdr3_nt: TGTGCCAGCAGCCCAATGCGGGAGACAGGGAACTATGGCTACACCTTC
clone_size: -; d_call: -; v_call: TRBV30; j_call: TRBJ2-3; cdr3_aa: CAWSFTGPDTQYF; cdr3_nt: TGTGCCTGGAGTTTCACAGGGCCAGATACGCAGTATTTT
clone_size: -; d_call: -; v_call: TRBV5-1; j_call: TRBJ1-1; cdr3_aa: CASSPFGQNTEAFF; cdr3_nt: TGCGCCAGCAGCCCGTTCGGACAGAACACTGAAGCTTTCTTT
clone_size: few; d_call: -; v_call: TRBV9; j_call: TRBJ2-7; cdr3_aa: CASSVSGGSDEQYF; cdr3_nt: TGTGCCAGCAGCGTAAGTGGGGGGAGCGACGAGCAGTACTTC
clone_size: -; d_call: -; v_call: TRBV18; j_call: TRBJ2-7; cdr3_aa: CASSPEAGSYEQYF; cdr3_nt: TGTGCCAGCTCACCAGAGGCGGGGTCCTACGAGCAGTACTTC
clone_size: few; d_call: -; v_call: TRBV6-5; j_call: TRBJ2-3; cdr3_aa: CASARTGSADTQYF; cdr3_nt: TGTGCCAGTGCTCGAACAGGGAGTGCAGATACGCAGTATTTT
clone_size: -; d_call: -; v_call: TRBV7-9; j_call: TRBJ1-2; cdr3_aa: CASSLVPVFNYGYTF; cdr3_nt: TGTGCCAGCAGCTTAGTACCAGTTTTTAACTATGGCTACACCTTC
clone_size: -; d_call: -; v_call: TRBV30; j_call: TRBJ1-5; cdr3_aa: CAWSHNRALSTGYKSNQPQHF; cdr3_nt: TGTGCCTGGAGTCACAACCGAGCCCTTTCAACAGGTTACAAGAGCAATCAGCCCCAGCATTTT
clone_size: -; d_call: -; v_call: TRBV2; j_call: TRBJ1-5; cdr3_aa: CASTNSRRGSQPQHF; cdr3_nt: TGTGCCAGCACCAACTCTCGGAGAGGATCTCAGCCCCAGCATTTT
clone_size: few; d_call: TRBD1; v_call: TRBV10-2; j_call: TRBJ2-7; cdr3_aa: CASSDPTGDEQYF; cdr3_nt: TGCGCCAGCAGTGACCCGACAGGGGACGAGCAGTACTTC
clone_size: hyperexpanded; d_call: -; v_call: TRBV29-1; j_call: TRBJ1-2; cdr3_aa: CSVEDLFYGYTF; cdr3_nt: TGCAGCGTTGAAGACTTGTTCTATGGCTACACCTTC
clone_size: -; d_call: -; v_call: TRBV4-2; j_call: TRBJ1-2; cdr3_aa: CASSQVSGVGYTF; cdr3_nt: TGTGCCAGCAGCCAAGTCTCGGGGGTCGGCTACACCTTC
clone_size: medium-sized; d_call: -; v_call: TRBV5-7; j_call: TRBJ2-7; cdr3_aa: CASSFVTAPHTQYF; cdr3_nt: TGTGCCAGCAGCTTTGTGACAGCACCTCATACGCAGTACTTC
clone_size: few; d_call: -; v_call: TRBV30; j_call: TRBJ1-1; cdr3_aa: CAWSVLNTEAFF; cdr3_nt: TGTGCCTGGAGTGTACTGAACACTGAAGCTTTCTTT
clone_size: -; d_call: -; v_call: TRBV6-4; j_call: TRBJ1-4; cdr3_aa: CASSDKLGEKLFF; cdr3_nt: TGTGCCAGCAGTGATAAGCTGGGGGAAAAACTGTTTTTT
clone_size: few; d_call: TRBD1; v_call: TRBV5-1; j_call: TRBJ2-7; cdr3_aa: CASSLTGGSSYEQYF; cdr3_nt: TGCGCCAGCAGCCTTACAGGGGGGAGCTCCTACGAGCAGTACTTC
clone_size: -; d_call: -; v_call: TRBV5-1; j_call: TRBJ1-3; cdr3_aa: CASSLDGARGNTIYF; cdr3_nt: TGCGCCAGCAGCTTGGATGGGGCTCGTGGAAACACCATATATTTT
clone_size: -; d_call: TRBD1; v_call: TRBV25-1; j_call: TRBJ2-7; cdr3_aa: CASSFQGVHEQYF; cdr3_nt: TGTGCCAGCAGTTTCCAGGGGGTCCACGAGCAGTACTTC
clone_size: -; d_call: -; v_call: TRBV7-2; j_call: TRBJ1-5; cdr3_aa: CASSLDVNQPQHF; cdr3_nt: TGTGCCAGCAGCTTAGATGTCAATCAGCCCCAGCATTTT
clone_size: few; d_call: -; v_call: TRBV5-6; j_call: TRBJ2-7; cdr3_aa: CASSSLEDGTYEQYF; cdr3_nt: TGTGCCAGCAGCTCGCTAGAGGACGGTACCTACGAGCAGTACTTC
clone_size: -; d_call: -; v_call: TRBV13; j_call: TRBJ1-5; cdr3_aa: CASSLRGLGSNQPQHF; cdr3_nt: TGTGCCAGCAGCTTAAGGGGTTTAGGAAGCAATCAGCCCCAGCATTTT
clone_size: -; d_call: -; v_call: TRBV20-1; j_call: TRBJ1-1; cdr3_aa: CSVLLNTEAFF; cdr3_nt: TGCAGTGTGTTGTTGAACACTGAAGCTTTCTTT
clone_size: few; d_call: -; v_call: TRBV10-2; j_call: TRBJ1-2; cdr3_aa: CASSEAGSGYGYTF; cdr3_nt: TGCGCCAGCAGTGAGGCAGGGTCGGGCTATGGCTACACCTTC
clone_size: -; d_call: -; v_call: TRBV11-2; j_call: TRBJ1-1; cdr3_aa: CASSLGSGTEAFF; cdr3_nt: TGTGCCAGCAGCTTAGGCTCGGGGACTGAAGCTTTCTTT
clone_size: large; d_call: -; v_call: TRBV27; j_call: TRBJ2-7; cdr3_aa: CASSLNRHSYEQYF; cdr3_nt: TGTGCCAGCAGTTTAAACAGACACTCCTACGAGCAGTACTTC
clone_size: large; d_call: -; v_call: TRBV29-1; j_call: TRBJ1-5; cdr3_aa: CSVSDSNQPQHF; cdr3_nt: TGCAGCGTTAGTGATAGCAATCAGCCCCAGCATTTT
clone_size: -; d_call: TRBD2; v_call: TRBV7-6; j_call: TRBJ2-3; cdr3_aa: CASSLLSGGAGADTQYF; cdr3_nt: TGTGCCAGCAGCTTACTCTCGGGGGGAGCGGGAGCAGATACGCAGTATTTT
clone_size: -; d_call: -; v_call: TRBV4-3; j_call: TRBJ2-7; cdr3_aa: CASSQDPGSRNEQYF; cdr3_nt: TGCGCCAGCAGCCAAGATCCGGGTAGCAGGAACGAGCAGTACTTC
clone_size: -; d_call: TRBD1; v_call: TRBV29-1; j_call: TRBJ2-2; cdr3_aa: CSVQDRPGGGELFF; cdr3_nt: TGCAGCGTCCAAGATCGTCCAGGGGGCGGGGAGCTGTTTTTT
clone_size: -; d_call: -; v_call: TRBV14; j_call: TRBJ1-6; cdr3_aa: CASSHRGPNNSPLHF; cdr3_nt: TGTGCCAGCAGCCATCGAGGGCCTAATAATTCACCCCTCCACTTT
clone_size: -; d_call: -; v_call: TRBV5-5; j_call: TRBJ2-1; cdr3_aa: CASSLARNEQFF; cdr3_nt: TGTGCCAGCAGCTTGGCAAGAAATGAGCAGTTCTTC
clone_size: few; d_call: TRBD1; v_call: TRBV2; j_call: TRBJ2-1; cdr3_aa: CASGTDYNEQFF; cdr3_nt: TGTGCCAGTGGGACAGACTACAATGAGCAGTTCTTC
clone_size: -; d_call: -; v_call: TRBV25-1; j_call: TRBJ2-5; cdr3_aa: CASSDPGTFQETQYF; cdr3_nt: TGTGCCAGCAGTGACCCCGGGACATTTCAAGAGACCCAGTACTTC
clone_size: -; d_call: -; v_call: TRBV4-1; j_call: TRBJ1-5; cdr3_aa: CASSQGGEPQHF; cdr3_nt: TGCGCCAGCAGCCAAGGGGGTGAGCCCCAGCATTTT
clone_size: few; d_call: TRBD1; v_call: TRBV5-4; j_call: TRBJ2-3; cdr3_aa: CASSTGQGDPDTQYF; cdr3_nt: TGTGCCAGCAGCACCGGACAGGGAGACCCAGATACGCAGTATTTT
clone_size: -; d_call: -; v_call: TRBV4-1; j_call: TRBJ2-5; cdr3_aa: CASSQDGRRETQYF; cdr3_nt: TGCGCCAGCAGCCAAGACGGGAGAAGGGAGACCCAGTACTTC
clone_size: -; d_call: -; v_call: TRBV30; j_call: TRBJ2-2; cdr3_aa: CAWTRGKRANTGELFF; cdr3_nt: TGTGCCTGGACCAGAGGGAAACGGGCGAACACCGGGGAGCTGTTTTTT
clone_size: few; d_call: -; v_call: TRBV9; j_call: TRBJ1-2; cdr3_aa: CASSVGQGDGYTF; cdr3_nt: TGTGCCAGCAGCGTAGGTCAGGGAGATGGCTACACCTTC
clone_size: few; d_call: TRBD2; v_call: TRBV6-1; j_call: TRBJ2-5; cdr3_aa: CASSEGPAGGKQAETQYF; cdr3_nt: TGTGCCAGCAGTGAAGGGCCAGCGGGAGGGAAACAGGCAGAGACCCAGTACTTC
clone_size: -; d_call: -; v_call: TRBV7-2; j_call: TRBJ1-1; cdr3_aa: CASSLGVTRNTEAFF; cdr3_nt: TGTGCCAGCAGCTTAGGGGTTACACGGAACACTGAAGCTTTCTTT
clone_size: -; d_call: TRBD2; v_call: TRBV2; j_call: TRBJ2-1; cdr3_aa: CASSEDTSVNEQFF; cdr3_nt: TGTGCCAGCAGTGAGGATACTAGCGTCAATGAGCAGTTCTTC
clone_size: -; d_call: TRBD1; v_call: TRBV5-1; j_call: TRBJ2-3; cdr3_aa: CASSSSPGTGRTDTQYF; cdr3_nt: TGCGCCAGCAGTTCGTCCCCCGGGACAGGGCGGACAGATACGCAGTATTTT
clone_size: large; d_call: TRBD1; v_call: TRBV11-2; j_call: TRBJ1-2; cdr3_aa: CASSVTGTGGYGYTF; cdr3_nt: TGTGCCAGCAGCGTCACCGGGACAGGGGGCTATGGCTACACCTTC
clone_size: -; d_call: TRBD2; v_call: TRBV29-1; j_call: TRBJ2-1; cdr3_aa: CSVRTSIEQFF; cdr3_nt: TGCAGCGTGAGGACTAGCATAGAGCAGTTCTTC
clone_size: -; d_call: -; v_call: TRBV7-2; j_call: TRBJ2-1; cdr3_aa: CASSRGWSNEQFF; cdr3_nt: TGTGCCAGCAGCCGTGGATGGAGCAATGAGCAGTTCTTC
clone_size: -; d_call: TRBD1; v_call: TRBV11-2; j_call: TRBJ2-3; cdr3_aa: CASSLRGRGQAPDTQYF; cdr3_nt: TGTGCCAGCAGCTTAAGGGGTCGGGGACAGGCGCCAGATACGCAGTATTTT
clone_size: -; d_call: TRBD1; v_call: TRBV9; j_call: TRBJ1-1; cdr3_aa: CASSPTTGLNTEAFF; cdr3_nt: TGTGCCAGCAGCCCTACGACAGGGTTGAACACTGAAGCTTTCTTT
clone_size: few; d_call: TRBD1; v_call: TRBV5-1; j_call: TRBJ1-6; cdr3_aa: CASSTGTVENSPLHF; cdr3_nt: TGCGCCAGCAGCACCGGGACAGTCGAAAACTCACCCCTCCACTTT
clone_size: few; d_call: -; v_call: TRBV29-1; j_call: TRBJ1-1; cdr3_aa: CSVVTFPDTEAFF; cdr3_nt: TGCAGCGTCGTTACTTTTCCGGACACTGAAGCTTTCTTT
clone_size: -; d_call: -; v_call: TRBV29-1; j_call: TRBJ1-1; cdr3_aa: CSVFDVMNTEAFF; cdr3_nt: TGCAGCGTATTTGACGTAATGAACACTGAAGCTTTCTTT
clone_size: -; d_call: TRBD2; v_call: TRBV4-3; j_call: TRBJ2-5; cdr3_aa: CASSQRLTSAQETQYF; cdr3_nt: TGCGCCAGCAGCCAACGGTTAACTAGCGCTCAAGAGACCCAGTACTTC
clone_size: -; d_call: -; v_call: TRBV6-9; j_call: TRBJ2-7; cdr3_aa: CASSYGAEQYF; cdr3_nt: TGTGCCAGCAGTTACGGGGCCGAGCAGTACTTC
clone_size: once; d_call: -; v_call: TRBV5-1; j_call: TRBJ2-7; cdr3_aa: CASSFDYGGYEQYF; cdr3_nt: TGCGCCAGCAGCTTCGATTACGGGGGATACGAGCAGTACTTC
clone_size: few; d_call: -; v_call: TRBV27; j_call: TRBJ1-1; cdr3_aa: CASRKNTEAFF; cdr3_nt: TGTGCCAGCAGGAAGAACACTGAAGCTTTCTTT